The clone carrying this T cell receptor (beta chain) appeared a single time. This sample is part of a study of blood T cell repertoires in COVID-19. Seattle patients were enrolled during active infection and followed longitudinally. In germline, CDR1 is SQVTM, CDR2 ANQGSEA. Deletions cut 3 bases from V and 7 bases from J, with 21 bases between. This CDR3 has 15 amino acids. As handled by the study authors: Nucleated cell counts were estimated from reference gene primer amplification. Here immunoSEQ multiplex PCR was the method, and the copy in TCRdb shows in-frame clones only, minus some. V and J calls and clone size are those listed in that table; D and trimming were worked out from the DNA. The sample includes around 150,000 clones, roughly 90% of them seen just once.

Sequences were obtained from peripheral blood. The TCR was taken from a man aged 25 to 40 with COVID-19, enrolled during active disease. The genes are TRBV29-1 and TRBJ1-2; D may be TRBD1 (6 bases). CDR3 sequence reads: CSVDKRQVRDSGYTF. CDR3 coding DNA: TGCAGCGTTGATAAGCGACAGGTGAGGGATTCTGGCTACACCTTC. The full variable domain, completed using reference TRBV29-1 and TRBJ1-2, is SAVISQKPSRDICQRGTSLTIQCQVDSQVTMMFWYRQQPGQSLTLIATANQGSEATYESGFVIDKFPISRPNLTFSTLTVSNMSPEDSSIYLCSVDKRQVRDSGYTFGSGTRLTVV.